This paragraph covers one T cell receptor (beta chain) sequence. No antigen is known for it. One base away there is no much larger clone; base qualities are not given. TCRbeta CDR3 regions were amplified from genomic DNA using the immunoSEQ Assay, a bias-controlled multiplex PCR. The study's processing was this. The number of nucleated cells in each sample was estimated from the amplification of reference gene primers within the assay. To quantify the absolute abundance of each unique TCRbeta CDR3 rearrangement, sequence reads were collapsed and filtered. For each sample, productive Simpson clonality was calculated as the square root of Simpson's diversity index across productive rearrangements. Drawn from immuneACCESS, this table holds only the in-frame rearrangements with V and J called that TCRdb kept. Clones are partly lost; checked studies trace under half to an unresolved V gene and leave the rest unexplained. Clone size and the V and J calls come from that table; the DNA yielded D and trimming. For this sample there are around 150,000 clones; approximately 90% appear just once. The ten most abundant clones make up approximately 2% of the sample.

This specimen belongs to a study of blood T cell repertoires in COVID-19 (dated by TCRdb to about 2020). The study in broad terms: The collaborator samples originated in the United States, Italy and Spain and spanned the acute and convalescent phases of COVID-19. Nearly every sample came with metadata listing a de-identified subject ID, COVID-19 status, age in years and sex. The repertoires were released in a freely available public database meant as a resource for research on the immune response to SARS-CoV-2. Deeply sampled blood TCRbeta repertoires from subjects exposed to, actively infected with, or recovered from COVID-19 were included in the dataset. HLA class I and class II types, where available, came from metadata supplied by the sample provider rather than from assay-based typing. The samples were drawn from the first 160 participants of the ongoing ImmuneRACE study and from 1,254 subjects provided by 6 global collaborators. The prospective study material was composed of cDNA or gDNA derived from T cells, B-cell-depleted T cells, or PBMCs. Here is what the overall study found, with its caveats: Clinical and demographic metadata were provided uncurated, with the amount varying by source and participant.

The collaborating institutions used their own protocols to collect whole blood in K2EDTA tubes. Collaborator samples were shipped for TCRbeta analysis as frozen whole blood, isolated PBMCs, or DNA extracted from either sample type. Taken from the germline V gene, the CDR1 and CDR2 loops are SGHRS and YFSETQ. Trimming takes 2 bases from V and 4 bases from J, and the germline ends sit 12 bases apart. The CDR3 has 14 amino acids, counting the end cysteine and phenylalanine. The read is trimmed to its CDR3 DNA, 42 bases read in frame from base 1. The chain is encoded by TRBV5-1 joined to TRBJ1-2; TRBD1 is a possible D gene, resting on 5 matching bases. Source material: peripheral blood. This receptor was obtained from a man between 18 and 35 years old with acute or convalescent COVID-19. The bases are TGCGCCAGCAGCTTTGGGGCAGCGGGCTATGGCTACACCTTC. This encodes CASSFGAAGYGYTF.